The 14 T cell receptor beta chains below all came from one sample that was sequenced in a study of cytomegalovirus exposure and HLA in healthy donors. It was with 60 Vbeta and 13 Jbeta primers that the PCR ran. TCRdb's table, derived via immunoSEQ multiplex PCR, lists solely in-frame clones and lacks some. The sample includes over 100,000 clones, around two thirds of them seen just once. Sequences were obtained from PBMCs. All receptors derive from a woman aged 35 to 49 in good health and CMV-seropositive.

J is TRBJ2-7 and V is TRBV18, with TRBD2 as a possible D gene (6 bases). The V gene lost 1 base and the J gene lost 1 base, with 11 bases spanning the gap. This CDR3 region has 15 residues. CDR1 and CDR2 (germline): KGHSH, LQKENI. DNA of the CDR3: TGTGCCAGCTCACCACAGGGAGGCGGGTCCTACGAGCAGTACTTC. It encodes CASSPQGGGSYEQYF.

This chain connects TRBV28 to TRBJ1-4; D not resolved. The germline V gene encodes CDR1 MDHEN and CDR2 SYDVKM. This CDR3 region has 13 residues. Trimming stripped 5 bases from V and 4 bases from J, with 8 bases between. CDR3 loop: CASSLRNNEKLFF. The CDR3 DNA reads TGTGCCAGCAGTCTCCGTAATAATGAAAAACTGTTTTTT.

V gene TRBV9 combines with J gene TRBJ2-1; TRBD1 matches at 7 bases. The germline gives CDR1 SGDLS, CDR2 YYNGEE. The ends lost 0 bases at V and 4 bases at J; junction bases unmatched: 4. The CDR3 length is 15 residues. The CDR3 nucleotides read TGTGCCAGCAGCGTAGCGGGACAGATATACAATGAGCAGTTCTTC. Encoded protein: CASSVAGQIYNEQFF.

The CDR3 reads CASSKDREEFF. The CDR3 DNA follows: TGTGCCAGCAGCAAGGACAGGGAGGAGTTCTTC. This chain connects TRBV5-4 to TRBJ2-1, with 8 bases lining up with TRBD1. This CDR3 spans 11 amino acids. Germline V CDR1 and CDR2: SGHNT, YYREEE (reference sequence). Trimming took 4 bases from V and 14 from J; bases not matched to a gene: 5.

The rearrangement uses TRBV6-5 and TRBJ2-1; 8 positions agree with TRBD1. The CDR3 covers 14 residues. Losses at the gene ends were 6 bases for V and 3 bases for J; bases not matched to a gene: 4. Germline values: CDR1 MNHEY, CDR2 SVGAGI. The chain's CDR3 is CASRRGQGYNEQFF. CDR3 DNA: TGTGCCAGCAGGAGAGGACAGGGCTACAATGAGCAGTTCTTC.

J is TRBJ2-7 and V is TRBV29-1, with 11 bases aligning to TRBD1. CDR1 and CDR2 (germline): SQVTM, ANQGSEA. With 7 bases clipped from V and 2 bases from J, the junction kept 4 bases outside the gene matches. This CDR3 is 13 amino acids long. In nucleotides, the CDR3 is TGCAGCGCCCGGACAGGGGGCACCTACGAGCAGTACTTC. Its translation: CSARTGGTYEQYF.

The V call is TRBV5-1, the J call TRBJ2-3; no definite D call. The CDR3 consists of 15 residues. The germline CDR1 and CDR2 sequences are SGHRS and YFSETQ. Trimming cost V 0 bases and J 0 bases, with 8 bases left between them. The CDR3 sequence: CASSLALTSTDTQYF. The CDR3 DNA sequence: TGCGCCAGCAGCTTGGCACTGACTAGCACAGATACGCAGTATTTT.

This chain connects TRBV28 to TRBJ1-5; D is perhaps TRBD1 (6 bases). Looked up from germline, CDR1 is MDHEN and CDR2 is SYDVKM. Trimming left V 4 bases short and J 8 bases short, with 9 bases between. CDR3 length equals 12 residues. CDR3 amino acids: CASSYRVEPQHF. In DNA, the CDR3 is TGTGCCAGCAGTTACAGGGTTGAGCCCCAGCATTTT.

The chain carries TRBV4-1 and TRBJ2-7, with D perhaps matching TRBD1 (7 bases). The ends were cut back, 4 bases at V and 4 bases at J, with 17 bases in the middle. Germline CDR1 reads MGHRA; CDR2 reads YSYEKL. This CDR3 comprises 15 residues. The CDR3 DNA follows: TGCGCCAGCAGCCGGGGGGACAGCGCAGATTACGAGCAGTACTTC. It specifies CASSRGDSADYEQYF.

This clone was observed a single time. The J gene is TRBJ2-1, the V gene TRBV19; 8 bases fit TRBD2. From germline, CDR1 is LNHDA and CDR2 SQIVND (reference sequence). V trimming: 6 bases; J trimming: 0 bases; junction bases outside the gene matches: 4. The CDR3 totals 15 residues. Here the CDR3 reads CASSLLAGSYNEQFF. As DNA, the CDR3 is TGTGCCAGTAGCCTTCTAGCGGGCTCCTACAATGAGCAGTTCTTC.

V and J are TRBV5-1 and TRBJ1-5; D perhaps matches TRBD1 (5 bases). V was trimmed by 0 bases and J by 4 bases, leaving 14 bases between them. CDR3 length equals 16 residues. Germline CDR1 reads SGHRS; CDR2 reads YFSETQ. The CDR3: CASSLGPTGGNQPQHF. CDR3 nucleotides: TGCGCCAGCAGCTTGGGCCCGACGGGGGGAAATCAGCCCCAGCATTTT.

The gene calls are TRBV13 and TRBJ2-1; tentative D call: TRBD2 (6 bases). The CDR3 runs to 12 residues. V was pared by 6 bases and J by 14 bases, with 17 bases between. CDR1 and CDR2 (germline): PRHDT, FYEKMQ (reference sequence). The CDR3 DNA follows: TGTGCCAGCAGGTATCCAACGGGAGAGAAGTTCTTC. Residues: CASRYPTGEKFF.

V usage is TRBV10-3 and J usage is TRBJ2-3; TRBD2 aligns across 12 bases. Trimming removed 8 bases from V and 7 bases from J; junction bases left unmatched: 7. This CDR3 is built from 14 residues. Germline V CDR1 and CDR2: ENHRY, SYGVKD. This CDR3 reads CAIAALAGGYTQYF. The CDR3 bases are TGTGCCATCGCGGCACTAGCGGGAGGTTATACGCAGTATTTT.

This rearrangement joins TRBV7-9 to TRBJ2-1; perhaps TRBD1 as D (5 bases). V was trimmed by 1 base and J by 8 bases, leaving 12 bases between them. Germline CDR1 and CDR2: SEHNR and FQNEAQ (reference sequence). This CDR3 spans 14 amino acids. The CDR3 region is CASSLGQPPDEQFF. The CDR3 DNA sequence: TGTGCCAGCAGCTTAGGACAGCCGCCGGATGAGCAGTTCTTC.